This entry lists 11 T cell receptor beta chains sequenced from one sample in a study of identifying expanded T cells in peripheral blood. Sequencing used immunoSEQ multiplex PCR; TCRdb keeps in-frame clones, though not all of them. The sample has some 120,000 clones, 75% to 90% seen once; the top ten hold 3% to 4%. The source material was blood. These receptors came from a person aged 18 to 70 in good health.

V usage is TRBV4-3 and J usage is TRBJ2-3, with 16 nucleotides matching TRBD2. CDR1 is LGHNA and CDR2 is YSLEER in the germline V gene. The trim removed 3 bases at V and 2 bases at J, leaving 2 bases unmatched. This CDR3 region has 17 residues. The CDR3 bases are TGCGCCAGCAGCCATGGGACTAGCGGGGGGGTCACAGATACGCAGTATTTT. Translating it yields CASSHGTSGGVTDTQYF.

The V gene is TRBV7-9, the J gene TRBJ2-5, with D possibly TRBD1 on 7 matching bases. Germline V CDR1 and CDR2: SEHNR, FQNEAQ (reference sequence). V shed 6 bases and J shed 5 bases, with 19 bases lying between them. The CDR3 covers 15 residues. CDR3 region: CASSLTGAGGETQYF. The CDR3 DNA reads as TGTGCCAGCAGTCTTACAGGGGCTGGAGGGGAGACCCAGTACTTC.

This chain uses TRBV30 with TRBJ1-2; TRBD1 is a possible D gene (6 bases). The CDR3 contains 11 residues. Trimming cost V 3 bases and J 8 bases, with 10 bases left between them. Germline V gives CDR1 GTSNPN, CDR2 SVGIG (reference sequence). This CDR3 is CAWSQGTGYTF. In nucleotides, the CDR3 is TGTGCCTGGAGCCAGGGGACCGGCTACACCTTC.

The chain links TRBV12-5 to TRBJ2-5, with D tentatively TRBD1 or TRBD2 (6 bases each). Germline CDR1 and CDR2: LGHNT and FRNRAP. The CDR3 has 13 residues. Trimming removed 7 bases at V and 5 bases at J, with 14 bases between. The CDR3 sequence is CASANWGAETQYF. CDR3 in DNA: TGTGCTAGTGCGAACTGGGGGGCGGAGACCCAGTACTTC.

V gene TRBV5-4 combines with J gene TRBJ2-7; 7 bases are shared with TRBD1. Germline CDR1 and CDR2: SGHNT and YYREEE (reference sequence). CDR3 length: 14 residues. V shed 0 bases and J 5 bases; nucleotides not matched to a gene: 5. This CDR3 reads CASSLEIGGDEQYF. The CDR3 DNA is TGTGCCAGCAGCTTGGAGATAGGGGGCGACGAGCAGTACTTC.

The chain links TRBV29-1 to TRBJ2-3; D not resolved. This CDR3 contains 14 residues. Germline V gene data show CDR1 as SQVTM and CDR2 as ANQGSEA. The V end lost 5 bases, the J end lost 4 bases, and 16 bases lay between the germline ends. The CDR3 bases are TGCAGCGTTTCTCGTGGAGAGGTCGCAGATACGCAGTATTTT. Translating it yields CSVSRGEVADTQYF.

V and J are TRBV5-6 and TRBJ1-3; no firm D call. The CDR3 runs 13 residues. Germline CDR1 reads SGHDT; CDR2 reads YYEEEE. V shed 1 base and J shed 8 bases, with 10 bases lying between them. CDR3: CASSLSSPHTIYF. DNA for the CDR3: TGTGCCAGCAGCTTGAGTTCCCCCCACACCATATATTTT.

This chain links TRBV2 with TRBJ1-2, with D unresolved. The CDR3 runs to 16 residues. Trimming took off 6 bases at V and 5 bases at J, with 22 bases between the two ends. Germline lookup yields CDR1 SNHLY and CDR2 FYNNEI. As DNA, the CDR3 is TGTGCCAGCAGGGGTAACACAGCGAGGGCTGGTTATGGCTACACCTTC. Amino acids: CASRGNTARAGYGYTF.

The V call is TRBV19, the J call TRBJ2-7; possibly TRBD2 for D (6 bases). This CDR3 is 14 amino acids long. The germline V gene has CDR1 LNHDA and CDR2 SQIVND (reference sequence). V was trimmed by 5 bases and J by 7 bases, leaving 18 bases between them. The chain's CDR3 is CASSVRGVLGEQYF. The CDR3 coding sequence is TGTGCCAGTAGTGTTCGCGGGGTTTTGGGTGAGCAGTACTTC.

V gene TRBV2 combines with J gene TRBJ2-5, with D tentatively TRBD2 (5 bases). This CDR3 comprises 12 residues. Trimming removed 6 bases at V and 5 bases at J, with 10 bases between. The germline V gene encodes CDR1 SNHLY and CDR2 FYNNEI. CDR3 DNA sequence: TGTGCCAGCAGCCGGACTGACGAGACCCAGTACTTC. Translation: CASSRTDETQYF.

The chain has TRBV5-1 and TRBJ2-1; no reliable D call. Per the germline V gene, CDR1 is SGHRS and CDR2 is YFSETQ. V was clipped by 4 bases and J by 6 bases, with 8 bases between them. The CDR3 has 12 residues. This CDR3 reads CASSPATNEQFF. CDR3 in DNA: TGCGCCAGCAGCCCAGCTACCAATGAGCAGTTCTTC.